In this sample, the clone carrying this TCR beta chain turned up a few times. Its antigen remains unknown. Germline V gene data show CDR1 as SNHLY and CDR2 as FYNNEI. This CDR3 contains 14 residues. Trimming removed 0 bases from V and 7 bases from J, with 13 bases in between. UMIs and sample barcodes were carried by the TCR alpha and TCR beta cDNA libraries that 5'RACE produced using constant-segment primers. TCRdb itself ran the 5' RACE reads through MiXCR, one entry per CDR3 protein. The sample holds approximately 150,000 distinct CDR3 sequences, approximately 21% seen once. These data come from a study of T-cell memory formation after mild COVID-19. At the level of the study: The study found TCR clusters largely donor specific. The study's findings and limits: Clones shrinking between day 15 and 85 showed a balanced CD4/CD8 split, and those that grew later tilted toward CD4+. The study detected some responding clones in pre-infection memory, suggesting cross-reactive memory joined.

J is TRBJ2-7 and V is TRBV2; D ambiguous. Sequenced: PBMCs or a T cell subset sorted from them (not recorded which). The receptor's source is an adult woman who had mild COVID-19 (a few samples of this study predate the infection). Cell type and time point are not known. CDR3 region: CASSEALTSGEQYF. CDR3 DNA sequence: TGTGCCAGCAGTGAAGCGCTCACCTCCGGAGAGCAGTACTTC.